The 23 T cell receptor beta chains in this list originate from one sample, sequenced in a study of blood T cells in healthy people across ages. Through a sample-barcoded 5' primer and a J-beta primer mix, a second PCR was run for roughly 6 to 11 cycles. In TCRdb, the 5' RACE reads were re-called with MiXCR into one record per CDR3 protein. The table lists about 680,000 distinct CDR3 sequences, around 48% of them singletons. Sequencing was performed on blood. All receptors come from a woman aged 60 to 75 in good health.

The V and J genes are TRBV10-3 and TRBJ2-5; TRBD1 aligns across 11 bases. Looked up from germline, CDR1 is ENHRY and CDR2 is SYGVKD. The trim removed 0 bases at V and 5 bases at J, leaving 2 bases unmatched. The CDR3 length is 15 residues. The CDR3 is CAISESDRGLETQYF. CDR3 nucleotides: TGTGCCATCAGTGAGTCGGACAGGGGGCTGGAGACCCAGTACTTC.

CDR3 in DNA: TGTGCCAGCAGTGTGACCCTGACAGCAAACAATCAGCCCCAGCATTTT. Amino acid sequence: CASSVTLTANNQPQHF. This sequence joins TRBV6-1 and TRBJ1-5; D perhaps matches TRBD1 (5 bases). This CDR3 contains 16 residues. Germline lookup yields CDR1 MNHNS and CDR2 SASEGT. The V end lost 4 bases, the J end lost 3 bases, and 16 bases lay between the germline ends.

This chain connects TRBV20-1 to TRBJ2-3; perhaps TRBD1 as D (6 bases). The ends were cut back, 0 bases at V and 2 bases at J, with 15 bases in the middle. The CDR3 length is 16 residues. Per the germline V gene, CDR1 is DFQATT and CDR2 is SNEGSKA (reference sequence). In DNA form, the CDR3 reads TGCAGTGCTAGAGATGTTCCAGGGGCATACACAGATACGCAGTATTTT. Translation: CSARDVPGAYTDTQYF.

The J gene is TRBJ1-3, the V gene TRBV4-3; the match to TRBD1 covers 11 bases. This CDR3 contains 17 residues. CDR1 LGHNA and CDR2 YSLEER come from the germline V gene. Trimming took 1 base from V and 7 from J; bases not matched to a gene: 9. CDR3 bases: TGCGCCAGCAGCCAAGCTGGAGGGGGGACAGGGGGTAACACCATATATTTT. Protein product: CASSQAGGGTGGNTIYF.

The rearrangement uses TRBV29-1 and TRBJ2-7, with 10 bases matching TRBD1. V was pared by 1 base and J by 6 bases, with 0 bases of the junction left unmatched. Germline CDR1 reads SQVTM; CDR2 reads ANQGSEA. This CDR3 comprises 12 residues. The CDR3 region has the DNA TGCAGCGTTGAAGGGGACAGGGGCGAGCAGTACTTC. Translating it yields CSVEGDRGEQYF.

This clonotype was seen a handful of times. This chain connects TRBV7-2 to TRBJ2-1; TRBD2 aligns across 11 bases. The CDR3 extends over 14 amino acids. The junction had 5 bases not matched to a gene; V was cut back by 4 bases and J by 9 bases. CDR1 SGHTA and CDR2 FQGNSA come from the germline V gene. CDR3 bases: TGTGCCAGCAGCTCCGAGACTAGCGGGATTGAGCAGTTCTTC. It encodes CASSSETSGIEQFF.

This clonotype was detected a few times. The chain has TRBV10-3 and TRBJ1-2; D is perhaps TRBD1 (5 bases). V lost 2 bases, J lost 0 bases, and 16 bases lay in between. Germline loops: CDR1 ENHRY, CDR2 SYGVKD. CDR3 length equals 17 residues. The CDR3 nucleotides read TGTGCCATCAGTGAGGACCGACGGGGGAAAGCTAACTATGGCTACACCTTC. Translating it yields CAISEDRRGKANYGYTF.

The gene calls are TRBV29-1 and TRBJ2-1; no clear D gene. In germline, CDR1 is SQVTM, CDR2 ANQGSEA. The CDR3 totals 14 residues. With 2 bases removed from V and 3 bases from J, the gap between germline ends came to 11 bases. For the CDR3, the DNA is TGCAGCGTTGAACACGGAGCTGGCTACAATGAGCAGTTCTTC. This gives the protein CSVEHGAGYNEQFF.

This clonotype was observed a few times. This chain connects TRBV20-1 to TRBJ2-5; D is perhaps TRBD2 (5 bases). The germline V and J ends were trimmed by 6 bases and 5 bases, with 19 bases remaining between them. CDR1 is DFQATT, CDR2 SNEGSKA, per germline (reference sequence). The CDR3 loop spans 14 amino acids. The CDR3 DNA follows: TGCAGTGCCCCGGTCGAGGGAGAGATGGAGACCCAGTACTTC. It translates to CSAPVEGEMETQYF.

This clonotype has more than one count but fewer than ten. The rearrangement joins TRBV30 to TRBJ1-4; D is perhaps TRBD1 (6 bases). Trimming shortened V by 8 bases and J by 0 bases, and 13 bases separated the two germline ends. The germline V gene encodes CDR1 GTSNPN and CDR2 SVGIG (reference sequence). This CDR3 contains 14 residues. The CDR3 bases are TGTGCCGGGGCCCGGGACACAACTAATGAAAAACTGTTTTTT. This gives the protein CAGARDTTNEKLFF.

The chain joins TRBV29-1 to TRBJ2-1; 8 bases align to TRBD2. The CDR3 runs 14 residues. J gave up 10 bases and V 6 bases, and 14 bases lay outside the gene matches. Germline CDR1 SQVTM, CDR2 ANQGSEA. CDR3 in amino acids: CSVTLAGGAKEQFF. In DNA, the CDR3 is TGCAGCGTAACCCTCGCCGGGGGGGCCAAGGAGCAGTTCTTC.

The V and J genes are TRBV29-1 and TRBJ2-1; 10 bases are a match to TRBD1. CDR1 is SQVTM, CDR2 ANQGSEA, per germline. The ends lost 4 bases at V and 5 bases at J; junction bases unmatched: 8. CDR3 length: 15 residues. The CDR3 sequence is CSVGFLGTGDNEQFF. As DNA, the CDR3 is TGCAGCGTTGGGTTTTTAGGGACAGGGGACAATGAGCAGTTCTTC.

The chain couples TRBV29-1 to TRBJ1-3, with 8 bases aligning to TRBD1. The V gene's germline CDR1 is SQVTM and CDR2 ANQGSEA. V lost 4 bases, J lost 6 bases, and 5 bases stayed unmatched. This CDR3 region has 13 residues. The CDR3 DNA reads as TGCAGCGTTGGGACAGGGAGGGAAAACACCATATATTTT. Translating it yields CSVGTGRENTIYF.

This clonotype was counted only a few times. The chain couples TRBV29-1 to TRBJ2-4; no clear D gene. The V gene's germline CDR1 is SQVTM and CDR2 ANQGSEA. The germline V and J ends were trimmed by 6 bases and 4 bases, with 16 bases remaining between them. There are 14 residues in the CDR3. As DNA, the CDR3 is TGCAGCGTGGCAAGCCCTTCTGCTAAAAACATTCAGTACTTC. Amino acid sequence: CSVASPSAKNIQYF.

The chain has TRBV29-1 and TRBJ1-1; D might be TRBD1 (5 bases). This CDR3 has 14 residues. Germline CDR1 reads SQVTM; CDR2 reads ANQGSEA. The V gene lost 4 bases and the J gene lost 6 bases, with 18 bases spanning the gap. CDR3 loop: CSVVPDIGISEAFF. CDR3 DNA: TGCAGCGTTGTCCCGGACATCGGGATTTCTGAAGCTTTCTTT.

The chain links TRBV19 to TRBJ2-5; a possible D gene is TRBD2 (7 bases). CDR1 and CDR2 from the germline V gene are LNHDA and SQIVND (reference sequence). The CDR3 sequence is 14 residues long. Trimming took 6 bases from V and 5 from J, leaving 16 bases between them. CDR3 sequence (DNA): TGTGCCAGTAGGAGGGGGGGTATCGGGGAGACCCAGTACTTC. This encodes CASRRGGIGETQYF.

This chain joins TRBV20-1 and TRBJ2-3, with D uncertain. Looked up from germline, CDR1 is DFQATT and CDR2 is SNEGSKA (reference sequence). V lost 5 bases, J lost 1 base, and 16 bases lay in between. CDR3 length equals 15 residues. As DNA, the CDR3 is TGCAGTGCTGACCGCCGCGGCCAACGCACAGATACGCAGTATTTT. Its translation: CSADRRGQRTDTQYF.

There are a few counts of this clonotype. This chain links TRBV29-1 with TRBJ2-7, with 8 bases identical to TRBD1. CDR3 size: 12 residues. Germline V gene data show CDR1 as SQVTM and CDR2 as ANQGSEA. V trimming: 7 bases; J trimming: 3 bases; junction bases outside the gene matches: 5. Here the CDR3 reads CSGGQANYEQYF. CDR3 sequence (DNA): TGCAGCGGGGGACAGGCCAACTACGAGCAGTACTTC.

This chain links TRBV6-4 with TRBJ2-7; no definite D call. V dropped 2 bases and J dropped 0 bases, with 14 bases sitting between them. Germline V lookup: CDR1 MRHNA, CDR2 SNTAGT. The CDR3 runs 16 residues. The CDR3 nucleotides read TGTGCCAGCAGTGACAGGAAGAGCTGGAGCTCCTACGAGCAGTACTTC. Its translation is CASSDRKSWSSYEQYF.

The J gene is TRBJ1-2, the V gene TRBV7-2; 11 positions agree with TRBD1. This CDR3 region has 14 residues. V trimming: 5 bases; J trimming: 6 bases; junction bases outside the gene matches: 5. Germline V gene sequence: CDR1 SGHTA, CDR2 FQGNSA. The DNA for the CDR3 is TGTGCCAGCAGCACCAGGACAGGGGGCAATGGCTACACCTTC. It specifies CASSTRTGGNGYTF.

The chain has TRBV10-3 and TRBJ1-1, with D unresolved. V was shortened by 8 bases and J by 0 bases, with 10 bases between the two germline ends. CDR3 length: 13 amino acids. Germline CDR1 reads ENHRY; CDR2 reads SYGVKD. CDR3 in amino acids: CAILRNMNTEAFF. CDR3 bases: TGTGCCATCCTCCGGAACATGAACACTGAAGCTTTCTTT.

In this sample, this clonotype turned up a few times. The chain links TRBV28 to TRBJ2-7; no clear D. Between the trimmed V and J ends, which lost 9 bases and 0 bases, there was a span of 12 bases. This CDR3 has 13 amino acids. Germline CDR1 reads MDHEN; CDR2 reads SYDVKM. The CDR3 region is CASLSPSSYEQYF. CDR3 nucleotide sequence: TGTGCCAGTCTCTCACCAAGCTCCTACGAGCAGTACTTC.

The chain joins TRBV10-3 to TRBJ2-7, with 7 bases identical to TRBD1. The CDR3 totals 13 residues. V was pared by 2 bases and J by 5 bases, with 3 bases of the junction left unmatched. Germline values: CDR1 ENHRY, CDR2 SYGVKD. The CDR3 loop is CAISEATGDEQYF. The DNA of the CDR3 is TGTGCCATCAGTGAGGCTACAGGGGACGAGCAGTACTTC.